This T cell receptor beta chain is from a study of cytomegalovirus exposure and HLA in healthy donors. About the research overall: Earlier, 180 million or so T cells were analyzed, and 117 million unique TCR beta sequences were found among them.

Germline V lookup: CDR1 SNHLY, CDR2 FYNNEI. The CDR3 has 13 residues. Trimming pared 2 bases from V and 3 bases from J, leaving 8 bases between. A multiplex PCR was run with 60 Vbeta primers and 13 Jbeta primers. As processed by the authors: Among the unique TCR beta chains that a later analysis counted, about 86 million in all, roughly 11 million were shared. The assay was immunoSEQ multiplex PCR, and TCRdb's table has in-frame clones only and misses some. For V, J and clone size, that table is used; D and trimming come from the DNA. The sample shows 100,000 to 150,000 clones, just under 80% of them seen only once. Comments on this clone: Antigen specificity is unknown.

Study-level findings and limits: Relative to equally common others, HLA-associated TCR beta chains showed greater clonal expansion in a later analysis.

Source material: PBMCs. The genes are TRBV2 and TRBJ2-7; D is unresolved. This sequence originates from a woman aged 35 to 49 in good health and CMV-seronegative. As DNA, the CDR3 is TGTGCCAGCAGTGAAATCGCGGTCTACGAGCAGTACTTC. The encoded protein is CASSEIAVYEQYF.